Detailed here is one TCR beta chain. Other DNA sequences in this specimen translate into the identical CDR3. The trim removed 0 bases at V and 4 bases at J, leaving 2 bases unmatched. Germline V gene lookup returns CDR1 SGHRS and CDR2 YFSETQ. This CDR3 has 16 residues. This sample was included in a study of blood T cell repertoires in COVID-19. Study-wide background: The analysed material was cDNA or gDNA that came from T cells, B-cell-depleted T cells, or PBMCs.

Produced via immunoSEQ multiplex PCR; TCRdb's table is partial and in-frame only. The top ten hold 1.5% to 2% of the sample, which has about 480,000 clones, around 87% seen once. Cohort 3 recovery required two negative PCRs, clearance, or symptom resolution. The sequenced material came from PBMCs or T cells enriched from blood (not recorded which). The TCR originated in a woman in her 40s who had recovered from COVID-19. The chain uses TRBV5-1 and TRBJ2-1; 12 nucleotides agree with TRBD2. CDR3 loop: CASSLGGTSGYNEQFF. The CDR3 DNA sequence: TGCGCCAGCAGCTTGGGCGGGACTAGCGGGTACAATGAGCAGTTCTTC.